The TCR beta chain under discussion was sequenced for a study of blood T cell repertoires in COVID-19. Overall study: The United States, Italy and Spain provided the acute and convalescent COVID-19 samples.

Recruited during active infection, patients (from Seattle) were subsequently followed longitudinally. CDR1 and CDR2 (germline): SGHTA, FQGNSA. The CDR3 is made up of 17 amino acids. The V gene lost 4 bases and the J gene lost 5 bases, with 24 bases spanning the gap. Only in-frame clones appear in the TCRdb table, and some are missing; sequencing was by immunoSEQ multiplex PCR. The data hold about 370,000 clones, with about 90% observed a single time. The rearrangement joins TRBV7-2 to TRBJ2-7; perhaps TRBD2 as D (6 bases). The sample comprised peripheral blood. This clonotype originated in a woman between 25 and 40 years old with COVID-19, enrolled during active disease. DNA for the CDR3: TGTGCCAGCAGCTCCCCGGTCCGGAGGGACCTCCATGACGAGCAGTACTTC. It is translated as CASSSPVRRDLHDEQYF.